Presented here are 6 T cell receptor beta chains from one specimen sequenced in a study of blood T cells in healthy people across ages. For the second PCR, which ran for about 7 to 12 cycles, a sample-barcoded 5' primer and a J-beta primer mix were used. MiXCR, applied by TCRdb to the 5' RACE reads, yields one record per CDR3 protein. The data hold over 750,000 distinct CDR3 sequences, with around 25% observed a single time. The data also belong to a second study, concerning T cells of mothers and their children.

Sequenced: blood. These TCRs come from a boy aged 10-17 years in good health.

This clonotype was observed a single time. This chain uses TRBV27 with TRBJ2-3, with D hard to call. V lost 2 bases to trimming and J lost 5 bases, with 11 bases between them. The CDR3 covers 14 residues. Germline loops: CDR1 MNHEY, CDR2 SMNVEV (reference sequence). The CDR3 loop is CASSLMGNIDTQYF. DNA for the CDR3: TGTGCCAGCAGTTTAATGGGCAACATAGATACGCAGTATTTT.

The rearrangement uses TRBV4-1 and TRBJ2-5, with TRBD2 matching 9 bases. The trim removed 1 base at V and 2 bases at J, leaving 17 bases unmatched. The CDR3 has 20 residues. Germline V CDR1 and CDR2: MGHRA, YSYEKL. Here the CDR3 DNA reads TGCGCCAGCAGCCAAGGGGTAAATGTCGGAGCGGGGGGACCTCAAGAGACCCAGTACTTC. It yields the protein CASSQGVNVGAGGPQETQYF.

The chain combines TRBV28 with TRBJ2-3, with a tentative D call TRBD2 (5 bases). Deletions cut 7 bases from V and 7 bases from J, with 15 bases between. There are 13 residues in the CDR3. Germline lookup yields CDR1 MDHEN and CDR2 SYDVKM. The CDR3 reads CASTTPRGYTQYF. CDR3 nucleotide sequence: TGTGCCAGCACTACGCCCCGAGGGTATACGCAGTATTTT.

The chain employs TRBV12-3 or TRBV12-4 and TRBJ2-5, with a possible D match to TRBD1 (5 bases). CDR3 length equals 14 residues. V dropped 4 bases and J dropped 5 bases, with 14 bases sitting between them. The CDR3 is CASSSSGMVETQYF. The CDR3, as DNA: TGTGCCAGCAGTTCTTCAGGGATGGTGGAGACCCAGTACTTC.

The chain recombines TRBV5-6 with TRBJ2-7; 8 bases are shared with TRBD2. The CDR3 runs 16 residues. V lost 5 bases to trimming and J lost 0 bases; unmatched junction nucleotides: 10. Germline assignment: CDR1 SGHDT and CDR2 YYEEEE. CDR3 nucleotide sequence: TGTGCCAGCAGTCGTTCCGGGGGGGGCCCCTCCTACGAGCAGTACTTC. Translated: CASSRSGGGPSYEQYF.

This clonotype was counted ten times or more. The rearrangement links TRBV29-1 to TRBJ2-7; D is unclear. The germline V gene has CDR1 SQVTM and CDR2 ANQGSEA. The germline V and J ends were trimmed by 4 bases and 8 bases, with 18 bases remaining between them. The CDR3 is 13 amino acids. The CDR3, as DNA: TGCAGCGTTGGAGCAGCAGCCGACGACAAGCAGTACTTC. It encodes CSVGAAADDKQYF.